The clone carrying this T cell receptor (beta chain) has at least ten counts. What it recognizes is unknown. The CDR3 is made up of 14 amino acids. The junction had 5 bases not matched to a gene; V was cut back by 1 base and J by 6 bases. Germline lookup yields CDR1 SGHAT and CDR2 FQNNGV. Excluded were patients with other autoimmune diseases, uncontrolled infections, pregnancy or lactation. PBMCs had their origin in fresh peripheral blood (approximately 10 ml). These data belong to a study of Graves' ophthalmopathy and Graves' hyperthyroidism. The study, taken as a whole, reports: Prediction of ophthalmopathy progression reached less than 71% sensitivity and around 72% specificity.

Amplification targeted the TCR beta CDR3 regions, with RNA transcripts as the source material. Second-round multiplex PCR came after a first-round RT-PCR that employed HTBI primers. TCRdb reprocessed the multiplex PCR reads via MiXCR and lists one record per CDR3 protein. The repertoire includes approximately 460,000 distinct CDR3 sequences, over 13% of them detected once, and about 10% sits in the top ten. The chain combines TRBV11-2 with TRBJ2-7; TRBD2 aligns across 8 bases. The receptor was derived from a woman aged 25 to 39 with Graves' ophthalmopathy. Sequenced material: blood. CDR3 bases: TGTGCCAGCAGCTTAGTTTCTCTAGCGGGCGAGCAGTACTTC. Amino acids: CASSLVSLAGEQYF.